Below, 16 T cell receptor beta chains from the same sample are listed, as sequenced in a study of T cell changes during pregnancy in multiple sclerosis. TCRdb's copy holds only in-frame clones and misses some; the assay was immunoSEQ multiplex PCR. The repertoire has around 60,000 clones, over 95% of them found once; the top ten carry under 2.5%. Sequences were derived from CD8+ T cells from peripheral blood mononuclear cells, sampled after pregnancy. These receptors were collected from a female donor with multiple sclerosis, enrolled in a pregnancy study.

The V gene is TRBV19, the J gene TRBJ2-7; tentative D call: TRBD2 (7 bases). Germline V gene data show CDR1 as LNHDA and CDR2 as SQIVND (reference sequence). This CDR3 is 14 amino acids long. V lost 3 bases and J lost 4, with 13 bases in between. CDR3 residues: CASSMGGGGYEQYF. CDR3 nucleotide sequence: TGTGCCAGTAGTATGGGGGGAGGGGGGTACGAGCAGTACTTC.

The V gene is TRBV19, the J gene TRBJ1-1; no definite D call. Between the trimmed V and J ends, which lost 5 bases and 0 bases, there was a span of 7 bases. The CDR3 length is 13 residues. Looked up from germline, CDR1 is LNHDA and CDR2 is SQIVND (reference sequence). CDR3 in DNA: TGTGCCAGTAGTCCATACATGAACACTGAAGCTTTCTTT. Protein sequence: CASSPYMNTEAFF.

This rearrangement joins TRBV27 to TRBJ2-3, with TRBD1 identical over 9 bases. Germline CDR1 is MNHEY and CDR2 is SMNVEV (reference sequence). J lost 11 bases, V lost 3 bases, and 6 bases had no gene match. CDR3 length: 13 amino acids. The CDR3 sequence is CASSFEGGQGQYF. CDR3 DNA: TGTGCCAGCAGTTTCGAGGGGGGACAGGGGCAGTATTTT.

The rearrangement links TRBV2 to TRBJ1-4; TRBD1 matches at 9 bases. This CDR3 spans 14 amino acids. After removal of 6 bases from V and 7 bases from J, the junction contained 6 bases not matched to a gene. Per the germline V gene, CDR1 is SNHLY and CDR2 is FYNNEI. The CDR3 DNA sequence: TGTGCCAGCAGGCAAGGACAGGGGCGTGAAAAACTGTTTTTT. Its protein is CASRQGQGREKLFF.

This chain links TRBV7-9 with TRBJ1-5, with a weak D call TRBD1 (6 bases). The CDR3 extends over 17 amino acids. The germline V gene has CDR1 SEHNR and CDR2 FQNEAQ (reference sequence). Trimming took off 5 bases at V and 2 bases at J, with 19 bases between the two ends. CDR3 coding DNA: TGTGCCAGCAGCCTATCCACCGGGACACCGGGCAATCAGCCCCAGCATTTT. This gives the protein CASSLSTGTPGNQPQHF.

The table lists this clone with a count of one. V and J are TRBV9 and TRBJ2-2; D call uncertain. Germline loops: CDR1 SGDLS, CDR2 YYNGEE. This CDR3 spans 13 amino acids. V was cut by 4 bases and J by 4 bases, with 8 bases left in between. The DNA of the CDR3 is TGTGCCAGCAGCACCCACACCACCGGGGAGCTGTTTTTT. Translation: CASSTHTTGELFF.

This sequence joins TRBV6-5 and TRBJ2-7; tentatively, D is TRBD2 (7 bases). In germline, CDR1 is MNHEY, CDR2 SVGAGI. The CDR3 is 12 amino acids. The V and J ends lost 6 bases and 6 bases respectively, with 12 bases between them. DNA of the CDR3: TGTGCCAGCAGGGGGGAGGGGGGCGAGCAGTACTTC. This sequence encodes CASRGEGGEQYF.

This chain joins TRBV4-1 and TRBJ2-1, with D perhaps matching TRBD2 (5 bases). Germline V gives CDR1 MGHRA, CDR2 YSYEKL. The length of the CDR3 is 12 residues. V was cut by 1 base and J by 10 bases, with 8 bases left in between. CDR3 sequence: CASSQVPGEQFF. In nucleotides, the CDR3 is TGCGCCAGCAGCCAAGTTCCGGGGGAGCAGTTCTTC.

This chain links TRBV7-9 with TRBJ2-7; TRBD2 aligns across 7 bases. Germline CDR1 and CDR2: SEHNR and FQNEAQ (reference sequence). V shed 5 bases and J 1 base; nucleotides not matched to a gene: 5. The CDR3 spans 14 residues. CDR3 bases: TGTGCCAGCAGCGGGGGGGTCGATTCCTACGAGCAGTACTTC. Residues: CASSGGVDSYEQYF.

CDR3 residues: CASSQDRGARETQYF. In DNA form, the CDR3 reads TGTGCCAGCAGCCAAGATCGAGGAGCCCGGGAGACCCAGTACTTC. The chain combines TRBV4-2 with TRBJ2-5; unclear D gene. This CDR3 comprises 15 residues. Germline V gene data show CDR1 as LGHNA and CDR2 as YNFKEQ. Trimming took 0 bases from V and 5 from J, leaving 13 bases between them.

The chain is built from TRBV6-5 and TRBJ1-1; 7 bases are a match to TRBD1. The length of the CDR3 is 14 residues. Germline values: CDR1 MNHEY, CDR2 SVGAGI. With 6 bases clipped from V and 1 base from J, the junction kept 5 bases outside the gene matches. The CDR3 region has the DNA TGTGCCAGCAGAATAGGGGGCTCGAACACTGAAGCTTTCTTT. Its translation is CASRIGGSNTEAFF.

This chain connects TRBV28 to TRBJ2-7; 9 bases line up with TRBD1. J gave up 4 bases and V 6 bases, and 7 bases lay outside the gene matches. The V gene's germline CDR1 is MDHEN and CDR2 SYDVKM. The CDR3 contains 14 residues. CDR3 amino acids: CASSPTGQGYEQYF. DNA for the CDR3: TGTGCCAGCAGCCCTACCGGACAGGGGTACGAGCAGTACTTC.

The J gene is TRBJ1-2, the V gene TRBV7-9; D remains unclear. CDR3 length equals 12 residues. V was shortened by 5 bases and J by 8 bases, with 12 bases between the two germline ends. Germline loops: CDR1 SEHNR, CDR2 FQNEAQ (reference sequence). CDR3 DNA sequence: TGTGCCAGCAGCCCGTTTTTGGGCGGCTACACCTTC. Protein sequence: CASSPFLGGYTF.

The V gene is TRBV5-1, the J gene TRBJ2-1, with 8 positions matching TRBD1. The CDR3 is made up of 12 amino acids. CDR1 and CDR2 from the germline V gene are SGHRS and YFSETQ. The V and J ends lost 2 bases and 12 bases, in that order; junction bases with no gene match: 4. CDR3 loop: CASSFTGTGQFF. The CDR3 coding sequence is TGCGCCAGCAGCTTCACCGGGACAGGGCAGTTCTTC. Based on the CDR3 plus reference TRBV5-1 and TRBJ2-1, the full variable domain is KAGVTQTPRYLIKTRGQQVTLSCSPISGHRSVSWYQQTPGQGLQFLFEYFSETQRNKGNFPGRFSGRQFSNSRSEMNVSTLELGDSALYLCASSFTGTGQFFGPGTRLTVL.

The chain employs TRBV5-5 and TRBJ2-3, with 9 positions matching TRBD2. V lost 0 bases and J lost 4; bases outside the gene matches: 3. Germline V gene lookup returns CDR1 SGHKS and CDR2 YYEKEE (reference sequence). The CDR3 length is 15 residues. The CDR3 DNA follows: TGTGCCAGCAGCTTGGCGGCGGGAGGGCCAGATACGCAGTATTTT. It codes for CASSLAAGGPDTQYF. The variable domain in full, with the rest retrieved from reference TRBV5-5 and TRBJ2-3, is DAGVTQSPTHLIKTRGQQVTLRCSPISGHKSVSWYQQVLGQGPQFIFQYYEKEERGRGNFPDRFSARQFPNYSSELNVNALLLGDSALYLCASSLAAGGPDTQYFGPGTRLTVL.

J is TRBJ1-1 and V is TRBV29-1; TRBD1 might be the D (5 bases). CDR1 is SQVTM and CDR2 is ANQGSEA in the germline V gene. This CDR3 has 13 amino acids. Trimming left V 4 bases short and J 8 bases short, with 17 bases between. The CDR3 DNA sequence: TGCAGCGTTGGGGGCGGAAATTTGATGGAAGCTTTCTTT. Translating gives CSVGGGNLMEAFF.